Listed below are T cell receptor beta chains from one sample, sequenced in a study of blood T cell repertoires in COVID-19. Produced via immunoSEQ multiplex PCR; TCRdb's table is partial and in-frame only. Among approximately 220,000 clones, about 86% were seen once, and the ten largest hold roughly 3%. The sample was peripheral blood. The receptors shown here come from a woman aged 25 to 45 who had recovered from COVID-19. CDR3s include the opening cysteine and the closing phenylalanine or tryptophan. Fields, in order: J gene, V gene, clone size, D gene, CDR3 DNA, CDR3 protein. A D gene is named only where the DNA matches it firmly. Size is stated for part of the rows, as once, few or many counts, or as a class when the clone is expanded.

j_gene: TRBJ2-1
v_gene: TRBV19
abundance: .
d_gene: .
CDR3nt: TGTGCCAGTAGTATCCAGGAACCCTACAATGAGCAGTTCTTC
CDR3aa: CASSIQEPYNEQFF

j_gene: TRBJ2-3
v_gene: TRBV3-1/TRBV3-2
abundance: .
d_gene: TRBD2
CDR3nt: TGTGCCAGCAGCCGCCTCGGGGGGGGCACAGATACGCAGTATTTT
CDR3aa: CASSRLGGGTDTQYF

j_gene: TRBJ1-2
v_gene: TRBV30
abundance: .
d_gene: TRBD1
CDR3nt: TGTGCCTGGAGTGCGACAGGGGGGGATGGCTACACCTTC
CDR3aa: CAWSATGGDGYTF

j_gene: TRBJ2-7
v_gene: TRBV6-5
abundance: .
d_gene: TRBD1
CDR3nt: TGTGCCAGCCGGGACAGGGGGTCCTACGAGCAGTACTTC
CDR3aa: CASRDRGSYEQYF

j_gene: TRBJ2-1
v_gene: TRBV12-3/TRBV12-4
abundance: once
d_gene: .
CDR3nt: TGTGCCAGCACGAAACAGAGCAATGAGCAGTTCTTC
CDR3aa: CASTKQSNEQFF

j_gene: TRBJ1-5
v_gene: TRBV27
abundance: .
d_gene: .
CDR3nt: TGTGCCAGCAGTTTGCGGAGCAATCAGCCCCAGCATTTT
CDR3aa: CASSLRSNQPQHF

j_gene: TRBJ2-7
v_gene: TRBV12-3/TRBV12-4
abundance: .
d_gene: .
CDR3nt: TGTGCCAGCAGTTCAAGGGGCAGCCACGAGCAGTACTTC
CDR3aa: CASSSRGSHEQYF

j_gene: TRBJ2-5
v_gene: TRBV28
abundance: .
d_gene: TRBD1
CDR3nt: TGTGCCAGCAATAACAGGGGGACAGCTCTTGAACAAGAGACCCAGTACTTC
CDR3aa: CASNNRGTALEQETQYF

j_gene: TRBJ2-7
v_gene: TRBV28
abundance: .
d_gene: TRBD2
CDR3nt: TGTGCCAGCAGTTTACTAGCGGGAGGGTCGTCACCCGTCTACGAGCAGTACTTC
CDR3aa: CASSLLAGGSSPVYEQYF

j_gene: TRBJ1-4
v_gene: TRBV28
abundance: .
d_gene: TRBD1
CDR3nt: TGTGCCAGCAGAAACACAGGGGGCCTCCCAACTAATGAAAAACTGTTTTTT
CDR3aa: CASRNTGGLPTNEKLFF

j_gene: TRBJ1-1
v_gene: TRBV5-6
abundance: .
d_gene: .
CDR3nt: TGTGCCAGCAGCTTGGGTCAGGGAGGTGAAGCTTTCTTT
CDR3aa: CASSLGQGGEAFF

j_gene: TRBJ1-5
v_gene: TRBV5-1
abundance: .
d_gene: TRBD1
CDR3nt: TGCGCCAGCAGCTTGTCATCAGGGGGCCATCAGCCCCAGCATTTT
CDR3aa: CASSLSSGGHQPQHF

j_gene: TRBJ2-3
v_gene: TRBV7-2
abundance: .
d_gene: .
CDR3nt: TGTGCCAGCAGCTCTACCTCCACCACAGATACGCAGTATTTT
CDR3aa: CASSSTSTTDTQYF

j_gene: TRBJ2-3
v_gene: TRBV9
abundance: .
d_gene: TRBD2
CDR3nt: TGTGCCAGCAGCGCCTATAGCGGGAGAGGCACAGATACGCAGTATTTT
CDR3aa: CASSAYSGRGTDTQYF

j_gene: TRBJ2-7
v_gene: TRBV10-3
abundance: few
d_gene: TRBD2
CDR3nt: TGTGCCGTCCAGGGAGGGTCCGCCTACGAGCAGTACTTC
CDR3aa: CAVQGGSAYEQYF

j_gene: TRBJ2-1
v_gene: TRBV5-1
abundance: few
d_gene: TRBD2
CDR3nt: TGCGCCAGCAGCTTAGCGGGAGGGACTGAGCAGTTCTTC
CDR3aa: CASSLAGGTEQFF

j_gene: TRBJ2-5
v_gene: TRBV7-2
abundance: .
d_gene: TRBD2
CDR3nt: TGTGCCAGCAGCCTCCAGCTAGCGGGAGAAGAGACCCAGTACTTC
CDR3aa: CASSLQLAGEETQYF

j_gene: TRBJ2-5
v_gene: TRBV9
abundance: .
d_gene: TRBD2
CDR3nt: TGTGCCAGCAGCGTAGGGGCTAGCGGGAGATTGGGGCAAGAGACCCAGTACTTC
CDR3aa: CASSVGASGRLGQETQYF

j_gene: TRBJ2-2
v_gene: TRBV7-3
abundance: .
d_gene: TRBD2
CDR3nt: TGTGCCAGCAGCTTAAGGACTAGCGGGTACACCGGGGAGCTGTTTTTT
CDR3aa: CASSLRTSGYTGELFF

j_gene: TRBJ1-3
v_gene: TRBV3-1/TRBV3-2
abundance: many
d_gene: .
CDR3nt: TGTGCCAGCAGCCAATTCAAATCTGGAAACACCATATATTTT
CDR3aa: CASSQFKSGNTIYF

j_gene: TRBJ1-6
v_gene: TRBV28
abundance: .
d_gene: .
CDR3nt: TGTGCCAGCAACCTCTCGGGGGGCGGCTCACCCCTCCACTTT
CDR3aa: CASNLSGGGSPLHF

j_gene: TRBJ1-1
v_gene: TRBV30
abundance: .
d_gene: .
CDR3nt: TGTGCCTGGAGTGCCCGTTTCGAAGCTTTCTTT
CDR3aa: CAWSARFEAFF

j_gene: TRBJ1-4
v_gene: TRBV7-9
abundance: .
d_gene: .
CDR3nt: TGTGCCAGCAGCTCCTCCGGGACAAAGAGTGAAAAACTGTTTTTT
CDR3aa: CASSSSGTKSEKLFF

j_gene: TRBJ1-3
v_gene: TRBV7-9
abundance: .
d_gene: .
CDR3nt: TGTGCCAGCATTCGGGAGACCTCTGGAAACACCATATATTTT
CDR3aa: CASIRETSGNTIYF

j_gene: TRBJ2-3
v_gene: TRBV27
abundance: many
d_gene: TRBD2
CDR3nt: TGTGCCAGCAGTTTAACTAGCGGGAGCACAGATACGCAGTATTTT
CDR3aa: CASSLTSGSTDTQYF

j_gene: TRBJ2-7
v_gene: TRBV4-1
abundance: .
d_gene: .
CDR3nt: TGCGCCAGCAGCCCCTGGACGGACACCTACGAGCAGTACTTC
CDR3aa: CASSPWTDTYEQYF

j_gene: TRBJ2-5
v_gene: TRBV27
abundance: .
d_gene: TRBD2
CDR3nt: TGTGCCAGCAGACCCCTAGGGAGGGGACAGGGACTAGCGGGAGGTAGGGAGACCCAGTACTTC
CDR3aa: CASRPLGRGQGLAGGRETQYF

j_gene: TRBJ1-2
v_gene: TRBV14
abundance: .
d_gene: TRBD1
CDR3nt: TGTGCCAGCAGCCCCCGGGACAGCGTTTCGAATGGCTACACCTTC
CDR3aa: CASSPRDSVSNGYTF

j_gene: TRBJ2-2
v_gene: TRBV28
abundance: .
d_gene: .
CDR3nt: TGTGCCAGCAGTAAAACGCCGGGACAAGTTGCCGGGGAGCTGTTTTTT
CDR3aa: CASSKTPGQVAGELFF

j_gene: TRBJ1-1
v_gene: TRBV29-1
abundance: .
d_gene: .
CDR3nt: TGCAGCGTCTGGACACTGAACACTGAAGCTTTCTTT
CDR3aa: CSVWTLNTEAFF

j_gene: TRBJ1-4
v_gene: TRBV6-5
abundance: .
d_gene: .
CDR3nt: TGTGCCAGCAGTTTAGCCGGGATCGGGGAAAAACTGTTTTTT
CDR3aa: CASSLAGIGEKLFF

j_gene: TRBJ1-3
v_gene: TRBV9
abundance: .
d_gene: .
CDR3nt: TGTGCCAGCCGCAGAGGGACTGGAAACACCATATATTTT
CDR3aa: CASRRGTGNTIYF

j_gene: TRBJ1-2
v_gene: TRBV4-1
abundance: .
d_gene: TRBD1
CDR3nt: TGCGCCAGCAGCCCCTGGACCAGGGGACAGGGGCCGGATGGCTACACCTTC
CDR3aa: CASSPWTRGQGPDGYTF

j_gene: TRBJ1-1
v_gene: TRBV6-1
abundance: .
d_gene: .
CDR3nt: TGTGCCAGCAGTGATGGGGGGAGCTGGGGCACTGAAGCTTTCTTT
CDR3aa: CASSDGGSWGTEAFF

j_gene: TRBJ2-5
v_gene: TRBV11-3
abundance: .
d_gene: .
CDR3nt: TGTGCCAGCAGCTTAGATGCGGGAGAGACCCAGTACTTC
CDR3aa: CASSLDAGETQYF

j_gene: TRBJ1-2
v_gene: TRBV27
abundance: .
d_gene: .
CDR3nt: TGTGCCAGCTGGAACAGGGCGGGCTATGGCTACACCTTC
CDR3aa: CASWNRAGYGYTF

j_gene: TRBJ1-2
v_gene: TRBV29-1
abundance: .
d_gene: TRBD1
CDR3nt: TGCAGCGTCGTTGACAGGGTAGGGTATGGCTACACCTTC
CDR3aa: CSVVDRVGYGYTF

j_gene: TRBJ1-2
v_gene: TRBV29-1
abundance: .
d_gene: .
CDR3nt: TGCAGCGTTAAGCAGGGTCTTTCTAACTATGGCTACACCTTC
CDR3aa: CSVKQGLSNYGYTF

j_gene: TRBJ2-1
v_gene: TRBV7-6
abundance: .
d_gene: TRBD2
CDR3nt: TGTGCCAGCAGCTTACGGCCGGGGGGCTACAATGAGCAGTTCTTC
CDR3aa: CASSLRPGGYNEQFF

j_gene: TRBJ1-1
v_gene: TRBV28
abundance: .
d_gene: TRBD1
CDR3nt: TGTGCCAGCAGCCCGGGTGGAGGGGGCTATGCTGAAGCTTTCTTT
CDR3aa: CASSPGGGGYAEAFF

j_gene: TRBJ1-1
v_gene: TRBV5-1
abundance: .
d_gene: TRBD1
CDR3nt: TGCGCCAGCAGGGAGGGGGCCATGACTGAAGCTTTCTTT
CDR3aa: CASREGAMTEAFF

j_gene: TRBJ2-3
v_gene: TRBV4-2
abundance: .
d_gene: TRBD1
CDR3nt: TGTGCCAGCAGCCAAGGGATTCAGGGGGCCGGGACAGATACGCAGTATTTT
CDR3aa: CASSQGIQGAGTDTQYF

j_gene: TRBJ2-5
v_gene: TRBV9
abundance: .
d_gene: TRBD2
CDR3nt: TGTGCCAGCAGCGTAGGCCCTAGCGGGAAGGAGACCCAGTACTTC
CDR3aa: CASSVGPSGKETQYF

j_gene: TRBJ2-2
v_gene: TRBV5-4
abundance: .
d_gene: .
CDR3nt: TGTGCCAGCAGCTTGGCGGGAGCGTCGAACACCGGGGAGCTGTTTTTT
CDR3aa: CASSLAGASNTGELFF

j_gene: TRBJ1-4
v_gene: TRBV27
abundance: .
d_gene: TRBD1
CDR3nt: TGTGCCAGCAGTTTACTTGGGACAGGGGGCATTGGGACTAATGAAAAACTGTTTTTT
CDR3aa: CASSLLGTGGIGTNEKLFF

j_gene: TRBJ2-2
v_gene: TRBV28
abundance: .
d_gene: .
CDR3nt: TGTGCCAGCTACGGGGGATTCTCCACCGGGGAGCTGTTTTTT
CDR3aa: CASYGGFSTGELFF

j_gene: TRBJ1-2
v_gene: TRBV9
abundance: .
d_gene: .
CDR3nt: TGTGCCAGCAGCGTAGGACAAGGTTATGGCTACACCTTC
CDR3aa: CASSVGQGYGYTF